This section outlines one T cell receptor (beta chain) sequence together with its context. The target antigen is unknown. Profiling relied on immunoSEQ multiplex PCR, and the TCRdb table lists in-frame clones only, not all of them. The repertoire holds roughly 250,000 clones, with roughly 70% as singletons. This sample was included in a study of cytotoxic CD8 clonotypes in ibrutinib-treated CLL. Looking at the study overall: Researchers reported 11 to 12 relapsed/refractory and approximately 15 treatment-naive patients, around 17 of them IGHV unmutated.

V was pared by 1 base and J by 4 bases, with 6 bases of the junction left unmatched. Germline CDR1 reads SGHTA; CDR2 reads FQGNSA. This CDR3 contains 15 residues. General study points: Clonality rose at ibrutinib response, held steady in sustained remission, and fell toward baseline at progression. Under treatment, the uncommon public clonotypes either contracted or remained stable. Higher circulating CD8+ T-cell counts strongly accompanied higher baseline clonality, above age-matched healthy donors.

The clonotype comes from a human donor with chronic lymphocytic leukemia. Material: PBMCs, obtained after 24 months of ibrutinib treatment. This chain uses TRBV7-2 with TRBJ2-7; 8 positions match TRBD1. CDR3 sequence (DNA): TGTGCCAGCAGCTTAGAGGCAGGGGGCGTATACGAGCAGTACTTC. It codes for CASSLEAGGVYEQYF.